This T cell receptor beta chain was recovered during a study of T cells in localized non-small cell lung cancer. Only in-frame clones appear in the TCRdb table, and some are missing; sequencing was by immunoSEQ multiplex PCR. The sample contains tens of thousands of clones, around 87% of which appear only once. The study, taken as a whole, reports: Clonality peaked in uninvolved adjacent lung rather than tumor. Longer overall survival accompanied higher blood T cell density. Because sequencing included only one region (of the tumor), heterogeneity remains possible. There were a median around 53 of the top 100 tumor clones appearing in adjacent lung.

With respect to this clone: The target antigen is unknown.

Sequenced here: PBMCs, sampled before any cancer treatment. The receptor comes from a man aged 40 to 69 with stage II lung adenocarcinoma.

The chain's CDR3 is CASSPRDRGGDEQFF. The CDR3 bases are TGTGCCAGCAGCCCCCGGGACAGGGGGGGCGATGAGCAGTTCTTC. The chain carries TRBV28 and TRBJ2-1; TRBD1 matches at 11 bases. The CDR3 has 15 residues. The V gene's germline CDR1 is MDHEN and CDR2 SYDVKM. The ends lost 6 bases at V and 8 bases at J; junction bases unmatched: 9. Drawing the rest from reference TRBV28 and TRBJ2-1, the complete variable domain is DVKVTQSSRYLVKRTGEKVFLECVQDMDHENMFWYRQDPGLGLRLIYFSYDVKMKEKGDIPEGYSVSREKKERFSLILESASTNQTSMYLCASSPRDRGGDEQFFGPGTRLTVL.